One and the same sample provided the 20 T cell receptor beta chains below, sequenced in a study of cytomegalovirus exposure and HLA in healthy donors (dated by TCRdb to the late 2010s). The receptor library was made with the immunoSEQ multiplex PCR assay. The multiplex PCR relied on a mix of 60 forward primers for TCR Vbeta segments and 13 reverse primers for TCR Jbeta segments. This is the immuneACCESS table as TCRdb keeps it, with only in-frame sequences that have V and J called. A part of the clones is gone; compared with another copy, unresolved V genes explain less than half, and the rest is unexplained. This sample has roughly 150,000 clones in its table, and over 70% of those were observed once. In total, the top ten clones hold roughly 1.4% of the sample. The specimen sequenced was PBMCs. Receptors originate from a woman between 18 and 29 years old in good health and CMV-seronegative.

The gene calls are TRBV27 and TRBJ1-5, with 9 bases matching TRBD1. Germline-derived CDR1 and CDR2 are MNHEY and SMNVEV (reference sequence). Trimming removed 6 bases from V and 0 bases from J; junction bases left unmatched: 12. The CDR3 is 18 residues long. CDR3 DNA sequence: TGTGCCAGCAGGGAAAAGGGGGACAGGGTCGTTAGCAATCAGCCCCAGCATTTT. Its protein is CASREKGDRVVSNQPQHF.

The V gene is TRBV6-5, the J gene TRBJ2-7, with D perhaps TRBD2 (5 bases). Germline-derived CDR1 and CDR2 are MNHEY and SVGAGI. This CDR3 contains 15 residues. V gave up 3 bases and J gave up 1 base, with 13 bases separating them. CDR3 amino acids: CASSYDTRGSYEQYF. DNA of the CDR3: TGTGCCAGCAGTTATGATACTAGAGGTTCCTACGAGCAGTACTTC.

The chain has TRBV13 and TRBJ2-1; 9 bases line up with TRBD2. The ends lost 3 bases at V and 0 bases at J; junction bases unmatched: 3. The V gene's germline CDR1 is PRHDT and CDR2 FYEKMQ (reference sequence). There are 16 residues in the CDR3. The CDR3 loop is CASSFIAGVSYNEQFF. The CDR3 nucleotides are TGTGCCAGCAGCTTTATAGCGGGGGTCTCCTACAATGAGCAGTTCTTC.

CDR3 in amino acids: CASSGQAAYEQYF. Here the CDR3 DNA reads TGTGCCAGCAGTGGACAGGCGGCATACGAGCAGTACTTC. V gene TRBV2 combines with J gene TRBJ2-7; D may be TRBD1 (6 bases). CDR1 SNHLY and CDR2 FYNNEI come from the germline V gene. The CDR3 is 13 amino acids. V lost 4 bases and J 4 bases, leaving 11 bases between the germline ends.

This rearrangement joins TRBV7-8 to TRBJ1-4; D not resolved. V was shortened by 6 bases and J by 5 bases, with 13 bases between the two germline ends. Germline V gives CDR1 SGHVS, CDR2 FQNEAQ. This CDR3 contains 14 residues. The CDR3: CASRLGRFNEKLFF. In DNA form, the CDR3 reads TGTGCCAGCAGACTAGGACGGTTCAATGAAAAACTGTTTTTT. Filled out from reference TRBV7-8 and TRBJ1-4, the complete variable domain reads GAGVSQSPRYKVAKRGQDVALRCDPISGHVSLFWYQQALGQGPEFLTYFQNEAQLDKSGLPSDRFFAERPEGSVSTLKIQRTQQEDSAVYLCASRLGRFNEKLFFGSGTQLSVL.

There are a few counts of this clone. CDR3 loop: CASSFWGGSYEQYF. For the CDR3, the DNA is TGTGCCAGCAGCTTCTGGGGGGGCTCCTACGAGCAGTACTTC. The chain has TRBV5-6 and TRBJ2-7, with 7 bases that match TRBD2. V was clipped by 2 bases and J by 0 bases; unmatched bases: 2. The germline CDR1 and CDR2 sequences are SGHDT and YYEEEE. This CDR3 contains 14 residues.

This chain's CDR3 is CARTGTGNGNTIYF. CDR3 DNA: TGTGCCCGTACCGGGACTGGGAATGGAAACACCATATATTTT. The V and J genes are TRBV30 and TRBJ1-3, with a possible D match to TRBD1 (5 bases). The germline V gene encodes CDR1 GTSNPN and CDR2 SVGIG (reference sequence). The CDR3 loop spans 14 amino acids. Trimming took 8 bases from V and 3 from J, leaving 17 bases between them.

The chain has TRBV19 and TRBJ1-3, with D possibly being TRBD1 (6 bases). Germline V lookup: CDR1 LNHDA, CDR2 SQIVND (reference sequence). This CDR3 comprises 16 residues. V lost 0 bases, J lost 4 bases, and 13 bases lay in between. CDR3 DNA: TGTGCCAGTAGTATAGATCTGCGGACAGTCGGAAACACCATATATTTT. It is translated as CASSIDLRTVGNTIYF.

This chain uses TRBV16 with TRBJ1-1; D unclear. V was clipped by 2 bases and J by 2 bases, with 12 bases between them. Germline CDR1 is KGHSY and CDR2 is FQNENV. There are 15 residues in the CDR3. This CDR3 is CASSQDITVNTEAFF. As DNA, the CDR3 is TGTGCCAGCAGCCAAGATATAACAGTCAACACTGAAGCTTTCTTT.

This chain connects TRBV5-6 to TRBJ1-2; tentative D call: TRBD1 (5 bases). The CDR3 length is 17 residues. Germline CDR1 SGHDT, CDR2 YYEEEE. The ends were cut back, 0 bases at V and 5 bases at J, with 20 bases in the middle. The CDR3 DNA reads as TGTGCCAGCAGCTTGGGGGCATTTCCAGGGATTTCATATGGCTACACCTTC. Translated, it gives CASSLGAFPGISYGYTF.

This chain connects TRBV19 to TRBJ2-5; 9 nucleotides line up with TRBD2. The ends lost 4 bases at V and 5 bases at J; junction bases unmatched: 8. The CDR3 is 15 residues long. In germline, CDR1 is LNHDA, CDR2 SQIVND (reference sequence). Here the CDR3 reads CASSTGAGGVETQYF. CDR3 nucleotides: TGTGCCAGTAGTACCGGAGCGGGGGGTGTCGAGACCCAGTACTTC.

The chain uses TRBV5-1 and TRBJ2-5; no firm D call. Germline lookup yields CDR1 SGHRS and CDR2 YFSETQ. The ends were cut back, 1 base at V and 1 base at J, with 8 bases in the middle. This CDR3 contains 14 residues. CDR3 nucleotides: TGCGCCAGCAGCTTGTTTATGGCCCAAGAGACCCAGTACTTC. Its translation: CASSLFMAQETQYF. Filled out from reference TRBV5-1 and TRBJ2-5, the complete variable domain reads KAGVTQTPRYLIKTRGQQVTLSCSPISGHRSVSWYQQTPGQGLQFLFEYFSETQRNKGNFPGRFSGRQFSNSRSEMNVSTLELGDSALYLCASSLFMAQETQYFGPGTRLLVL.

The chain recombines TRBV7-8 with TRBJ1-3, with no clear D. Germline assignment: CDR1 SGHVS and CDR2 FQNEAQ. V was cut by 3 bases and J by 4 bases, with 13 bases left in between. This CDR3 spans 15 amino acids. This CDR3 is CASSFLTRPGNTIYF. As DNA, the CDR3 is TGTGCCAGCAGCTTTCTGACTCGGCCGGGAAACACCATATATTTT.

The rearrangement links TRBV18 to TRBJ2-5, with 8 nucleotides matching TRBD2. Trimming cost V 6 bases and J 3 bases; bases outside gene matches: 9. The CDR3 is 15 residues long. Germline CDR1 KGHSH, CDR2 LQKENI. The CDR3 DNA reads as TGTGCCAGCTCCCTTAGCGGGGCTCCAAAAGAGACCCAGTACTTC. This translates into CASSLSGAPKETQYF.

V usage is TRBV6-4 and J usage is TRBJ2-3; TRBD1 agrees at 8 bases. Germline lookup yields CDR1 MRHNA and CDR2 SNTAGT. After removal of 0 bases from V and 4 bases from J, the junction contained 12 bases not matched to a gene. The CDR3 covers 18 residues. This chain's CDR3 is CASSDSIGRQGFSDTQYF. The CDR3 coding sequence is TGTGCCAGCAGTGACTCGATAGGAAGACAGGGGTTTTCAGATACGCAGTATTTT.

The gene calls are TRBV5-1 and TRBJ2-1, with TRBD1 as a possible D gene (5 bases). Germline lookup yields CDR1 SGHRS and CDR2 YFSETQ. Trimming cost V 1 base and J 13 bases, with 18 bases left between them. CDR3 length equals 14 residues. The CDR3 DNA follows: TGCGCCAGCAGCTTGTCCGCAGGGCTAGTGGAACAGTTCTTC. As protein: CASSLSAGLVEQFF.

This clone has only a few counts. The chain couples TRBV19 to TRBJ2-5; tentative D call: TRBD1 (6 bases). The V gene lost 6 bases and the J gene lost 5 bases, with 16 bases spanning the gap. This CDR3 contains 14 residues. The germline CDR1 and CDR2 sequences are LNHDA and SQIVND (reference sequence). The DNA of the CDR3 is TGTGCCAGTAGGAACAGGGTCCAGGGGGAGACCCAGTACTTC. It encodes CASRNRVQGETQYF.

The chain carries TRBV5-1 and TRBJ2-2, with D possibly matching TRBD2 (5 bases). Germline V gives CDR1 SGHRS, CDR2 YFSETQ. CDR3 size: 17 residues. Trimming pared 3 bases from V and 8 bases from J, leaving 23 bases between. As DNA, the CDR3 is TGCGCCAGCAGCTCGGTCCCAGCAGAGACTACTGGAGGGGAGCTGTTTTTT. This translates into CASSSVPAETTGGELFF.

The chain joins TRBV7-2 to TRBJ1-2; 8 nucleotides agree with TRBD1. From germline, CDR1 is SGHTA and CDR2 FQGNSA. V lost 2 bases and J lost 8; bases outside the gene matches: 13. CDR3 length: 16 residues. CDR3 region: CASSLNPGTGRRGYTF. The DNA for the CDR3 is TGTGCCAGCAGCTTAAATCCCGGGACAGGCAGAAGGGGCTACACCTTC.

The chain recombines TRBV10-3 with TRBJ1-1; 8 nucleotides agree with TRBD1. CDR1 and CDR2 from the germline V gene are ENHRY and SYGVKD. V dropped 10 bases and J dropped 8; count of bases not matched to a gene: 6. The CDR3 runs 11 residues. CDR3 DNA: TGTGCCACGACAGGGGCGCTGGAAGCTTTCTTT. Its translation: CATTGALEAFF.